This T cell receptor beta chain was sequenced for a study of post-analysis software for immune sequencing data (dated by TCRdb to the mid-2010s). With respect to the entire study: Disease courses on record covered relapsing-remitting, secondary progressive and progressive-relapsing multiple sclerosis, though some patients had no subtype annotation. The patient repertoires were set against about 12 previously published healthy control repertoires from donors whose ages ranged from roughly 6 to 27 years. A subset of samples was prepared in parallel using single-end sample barcoding, then pooled and co-amplified after Illumina adapter ligation.

Libraries were prepared through PCR. Sequencing took place on an Illumina HiSeq 2500. To reduce PCR and sequencing biases, unique molecular identifiers were incorporated into the TCR beta cDNA libraries. Roughly 0.5 million cDNA molecules were obtained per 1 to 10 million input T cells, so each molecule approximated one T cell. The patient libraries were prepared and sequenced using the same protocol as the earlier healthy control dataset. Samples belonging to the same batch were prepared together, multiplexed and sequenced on a shared HiSeq lane. The authors' pipeline ran thus. Raw barcoded reads were processed with MIGEC, discarding single-read molecular identifier groups before consensus assembly and CDR3 extraction. Clonotype tables were post-analysed with VDJtools, normalizing diversity by down-sampling all datasets to the smallest sample size. To correct batch-related cross-sample contamination, repertoire overlap clustering matched CDR3 amino acid sequences but not nucleotide sequences. The public reads were reanalyzed by TCRdb: fastp trimming at Q25, MiXCR alignment, in-frame beta chains only. A single entry per CDR3 protein holds the most common genes and DNA from its merged rows. TCRdb's processing, not the authors', yielded these V and J calls. The table for this sample lists roughly 570,000 distinct CDR3 sequences; approximately 34% of them were counted only once. About 5.6% of the sample comes from the top ten.

Trimming takes 6 bases from V and 8 bases from J, and the germline ends sit 19 bases apart. The CDR3 measures 14 amino acids from cysteine to phenylalanine. Solely the CDR3 DNA is kept, with 42 bases framed from the first base. In the germline V gene, CDR1 corresponds to ENHRY and CDR2 to SYGVKD. General conclusions and limits of the study: Strong co-clustering of samples prepared in the same batch was shown by direct clustering with F measure, prompting a batch-effect correction. Significantly lower normalized Chao1 diversity was found in multiple sclerosis patients than in controls, suggesting substantial peripheral T-cell clonal expansion. The control group was slightly older than the multiple sclerosis patient group. Patients showed significantly higher frequencies than controls for roughly five TRBV segments, among them TRBV5-6, TRBV5-1 and TRBV20-1.

To demonstrate the VDJtools post-analysis software, the study profiled TCR beta repertoires from the peripheral blood of approximately twelve young patients with multiple sclerosis. Multiple sclerosis patients were children and adolescents aged about 6 to 16 years. This clonotype was counted between two and nine times. Its recognized antigen is unknown. No clone much larger than this one lies a single base away; base qualities are absent. Sequencing was carried out using blood. The sequence came from a girl aged 2 to 17 with multiple sclerosis. Rearrangement joined TRBV10-3 to TRBJ1-2; the D gene is possibly TRBD1, with 6 bases matching. CDR3 sequence: CAISETAGAEGYTF. The bases read TGTGCCATCAGCGAAACGGCGGGGGCTGAGGGCTACACCTTC.